The clone carrying this TCR beta chain was found once. In germline, CDR1 is SGHRS, CDR2 YFSETQ. There are 14 residues in the CDR3. With V trimmed by 6 bases and J by 1 base, 5 bases remained unmatched. The table came from immunoSEQ multiplex PCR; TCRdb's copy has only in-frame clones and leaves some out. The table shows around 110,000 clones, with about 91% occurring only once. The entry originates in a study of blood T cell repertoires in COVID-19. Overall study: Nucleic acid was either cDNA or gDNA, and it came from T cells, B-cell-depleted T cells, or PBMCs.

Sequencing used peripheral blood. This clonotype was obtained from a man aged 45-65 years with active or convalescent COVID-19. The gene calls are TRBV5-1 and TRBJ1-1, with TRBD1 matching over 8 bases. Here the CDR3 DNA reads TGCGCCAGCACCCCAGACAGGGGGAACACTGAAGCTTTCTTT. Protein sequence: CASTPDRGNTEAFF.